This T cell receptor beta chain is drawn from a study of blood T cell repertoires in COVID-19. Libraries were prepared by immunoSEQ multiplex PCR; TCRdb keeps only in-frame clonotypes and omits some of them. The sample has more than 95,000 clones; approximately 90% are singletons. This CDR3 spans 14 amino acids. With 10 bases clipped from V and 4 bases from J, the junction kept 9 bases outside the gene matches. The germline CDR1 and CDR2 sequences are ENHRY and SYGVKD. This clone was seen a single time. This chain links TRBV10-3 with TRBJ1-4; 7 positions match TRBD1. The sequenced sample was peripheral blood. The receptor was derived from a man in his fifties or sixties with acute or convalescent COVID-19. In DNA, the CDR3 is TGTGCCACCCGCCGAGGGGACAGTAATGAAAAACTGTTTTTT. Its translation is CATRRGDSNEKLFF.